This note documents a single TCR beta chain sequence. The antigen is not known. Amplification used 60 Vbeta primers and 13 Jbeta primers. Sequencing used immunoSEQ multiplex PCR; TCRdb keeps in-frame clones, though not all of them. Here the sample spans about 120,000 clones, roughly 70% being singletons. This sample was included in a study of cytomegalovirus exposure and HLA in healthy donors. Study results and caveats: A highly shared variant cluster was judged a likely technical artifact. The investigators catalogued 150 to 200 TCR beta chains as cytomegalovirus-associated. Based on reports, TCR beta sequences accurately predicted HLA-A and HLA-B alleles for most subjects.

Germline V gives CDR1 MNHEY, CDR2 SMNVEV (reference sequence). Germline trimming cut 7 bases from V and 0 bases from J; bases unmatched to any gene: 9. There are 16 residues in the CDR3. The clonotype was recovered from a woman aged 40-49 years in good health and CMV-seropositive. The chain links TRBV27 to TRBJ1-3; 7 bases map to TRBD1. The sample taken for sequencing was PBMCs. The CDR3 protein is CASKGGRGDSGNTIYF. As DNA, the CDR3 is TGTGCCAGCAAGGGGGGCAGGGGGGACTCTGGAAACACCATATATTTT.